This paragraph covers one T cell receptor (beta chain) sequence. Those enrolled in Seattle joined during active infection and were followed longitudinally afterward. Germline assignment: CDR1 MNHEY and CDR2 SVGAGI. This CDR3 has 13 residues. V lost 2 bases and J lost 2, with 7 bases in between. These data come from a study of blood T cell repertoires in COVID-19. On the study more broadly: Acute and convalescent COVID-19 specimens originated in the United States, Italy and Spain. T cells, B-cell-depleted T cells, or PBMCs supplied cDNA or gDNA.

Some clones are missing from TCRdb's copy, which holds only in-frame ones; the method was immunoSEQ multiplex PCR. This table has roughly 230,000 clones, about 90% appearing once. The rearrangement joins TRBV6-5 to TRBJ2-7; possible D gene TRBD2, 5 bases. This TCR was recovered from a man under 40 with COVID-19, enrolled during active disease. What was sequenced was peripheral blood. The CDR3 protein is CASSYPGTYEQYF. The CDR3 region has the DNA TGTGCCAGCAGTTACCCGGGGACCTACGAGCAGTACTTC.